This TCR beta chain emerged from a study of somatic mutations in cytotoxic T cells in rheumatoid arthritis. The germline V gene encodes CDR1 MNHNS and CDR2 SASEGT. This CDR3 is 14 amino acids long. The V and J ends lost 6 bases and 6 bases, in that order; junction bases with no gene match: 8. Sequencing was performed with immunoSEQ multiplex PCR; in TCRdb, only in-frame clones are kept and a portion is missing. The table records roughly 14,000 clones, 90% to 95% of them present only once. J is TRBJ1-1 and V is TRBV6-1, with 9 bases identical to TRBD1. The sequence was collected from a man between 70 and 80 years old with rheumatoid arthritis. The sequencing input was CD4+ T cells sorted from blood. The CDR3 DNA reads as TGTGCCAGCAGAGCTGGGGACAGGGACGCTGAAGCTTTCTTT. Translating it yields CASRAGDRDAEAFF.